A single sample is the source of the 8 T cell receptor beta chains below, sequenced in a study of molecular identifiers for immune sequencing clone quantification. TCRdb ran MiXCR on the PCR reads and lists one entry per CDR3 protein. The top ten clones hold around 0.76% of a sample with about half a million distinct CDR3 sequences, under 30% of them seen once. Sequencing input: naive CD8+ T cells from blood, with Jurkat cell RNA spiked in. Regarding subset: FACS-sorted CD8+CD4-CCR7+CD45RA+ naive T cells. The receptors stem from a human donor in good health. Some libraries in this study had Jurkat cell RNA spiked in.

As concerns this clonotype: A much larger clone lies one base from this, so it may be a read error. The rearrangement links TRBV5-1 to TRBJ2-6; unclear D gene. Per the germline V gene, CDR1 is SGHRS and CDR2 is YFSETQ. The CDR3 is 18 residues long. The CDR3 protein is CDSSLDPAFVSGANVLTF. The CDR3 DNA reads TGCGACAGCAGCTTGGATCCCGCATTTGTCTCTGGGGCCAACGTCCTGACTTTC. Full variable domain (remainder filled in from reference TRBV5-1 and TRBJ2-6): KAGVTQTPRYLIKTRGQQVTLSCSPISGHRSVSWYQQTPGQGLQFLFEYFSETQRNKGNFPGRFSGRQFSNSRSEMNVSTLELGDSALYLCDSSLDPAFVSGANVLTFGAGSRLTVL.

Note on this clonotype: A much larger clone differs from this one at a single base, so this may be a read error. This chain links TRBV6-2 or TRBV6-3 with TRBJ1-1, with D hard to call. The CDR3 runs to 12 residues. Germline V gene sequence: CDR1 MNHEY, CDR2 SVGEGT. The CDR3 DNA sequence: TGTGCCAACAGTTCCGGGAACAATGAAGCTTTCTTT. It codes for CANSSGNNEAFF.

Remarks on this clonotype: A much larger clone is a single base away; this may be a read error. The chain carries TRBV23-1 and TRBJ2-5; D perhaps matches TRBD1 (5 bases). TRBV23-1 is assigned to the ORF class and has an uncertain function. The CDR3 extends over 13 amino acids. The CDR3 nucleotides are TGCGCCAGCACCGGTGAAGGGGAAGAGGCCCAGTACTTC. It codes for CASTGEGEEAQYF.

CDR3 residues: CASSQDIAEQQFF. The CDR3, as DNA: TGTGCCAGCAGCCAAGATATAGCGGAGCAGCAGTTCTTC. V usage is TRBV4-2 and J usage is TRBJ2-1; tentatively, D is TRBD2 (6 bases). The CDR3 has 13 residues. V lost 0 bases to trimming and J lost 11 bases, with 11 bases between them. Germline V gene sequence: CDR1 LGHNA, CDR2 YNFKEQ.

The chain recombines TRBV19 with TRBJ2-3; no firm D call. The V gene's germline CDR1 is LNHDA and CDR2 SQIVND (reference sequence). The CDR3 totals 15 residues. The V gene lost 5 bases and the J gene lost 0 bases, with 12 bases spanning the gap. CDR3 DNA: TGTGCCAGTAGTGACCGGGTTATTAGCACAGATACGCAGTATTTT. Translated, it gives CASSDRVISTDTQYF.

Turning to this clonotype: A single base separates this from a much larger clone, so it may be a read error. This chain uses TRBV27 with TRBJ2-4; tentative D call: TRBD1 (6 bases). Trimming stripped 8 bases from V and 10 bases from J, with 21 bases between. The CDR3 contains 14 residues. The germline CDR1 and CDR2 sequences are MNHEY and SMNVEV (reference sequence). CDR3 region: CASGPLQGSGIQYF. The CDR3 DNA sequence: TGTGCCAGCGGTCCCCTACAGGGCTCAGGGATTCAGTACTTC.

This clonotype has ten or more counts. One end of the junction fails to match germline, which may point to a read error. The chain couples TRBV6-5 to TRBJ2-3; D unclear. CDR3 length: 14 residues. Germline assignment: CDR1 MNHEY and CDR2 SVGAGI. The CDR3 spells CASSYGGSRDTQYF. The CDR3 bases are TGTGCCAGCAGTTACGGCGGAAGCAGAGATACGCAGTATTTT.

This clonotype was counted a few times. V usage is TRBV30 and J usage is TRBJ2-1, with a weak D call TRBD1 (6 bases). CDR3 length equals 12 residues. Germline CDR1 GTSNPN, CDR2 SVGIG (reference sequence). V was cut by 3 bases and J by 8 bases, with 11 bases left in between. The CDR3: CAWSETGYEQFF. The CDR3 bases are TGTGCCTGGAGCGAAACAGGGTATGAGCAGTTCTTC. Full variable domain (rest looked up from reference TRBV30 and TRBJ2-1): SQTIHQWPATLVQPVGSPLSLECTVEGTSNPNLYWYRQAAGRGLQLLFYSVGIGQISSEVPQNLSASRPQDRQFILSSKKLLLSDSGFYLCAWSETGYEQFFGPGTRLTVL.